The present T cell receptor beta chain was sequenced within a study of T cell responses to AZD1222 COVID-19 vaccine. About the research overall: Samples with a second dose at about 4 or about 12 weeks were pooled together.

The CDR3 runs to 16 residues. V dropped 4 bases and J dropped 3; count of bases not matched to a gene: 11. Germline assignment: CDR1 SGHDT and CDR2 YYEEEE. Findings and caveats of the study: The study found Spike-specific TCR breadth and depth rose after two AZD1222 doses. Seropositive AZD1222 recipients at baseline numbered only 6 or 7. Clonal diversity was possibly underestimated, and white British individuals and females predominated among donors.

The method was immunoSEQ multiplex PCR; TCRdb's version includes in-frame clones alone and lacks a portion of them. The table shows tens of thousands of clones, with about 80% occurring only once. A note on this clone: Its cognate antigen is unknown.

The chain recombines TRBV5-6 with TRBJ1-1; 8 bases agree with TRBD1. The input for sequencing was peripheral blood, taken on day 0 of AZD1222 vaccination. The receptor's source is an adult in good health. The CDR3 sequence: CASSPYGQGLDTEAFF. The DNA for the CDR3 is TGTGCCAGCAGCCCCTACGGACAGGGTTTGGACACTGAAGCTTTCTTT.